The rows below give T cell receptor beta chains drawn from one sample of a study of cytomegalovirus exposure and HLA in healthy donors. Generated by immunoSEQ multiplex PCR, the TCRdb table keeps only in-frame clones and is missing some. Of 95,000 to 130,000 clones listed, around three quarters are singletons. Sequencing was performed on PBMCs. The receptors derive from a man aged 25 to 40 in good health and CMV-seropositive. Both conserved end residues are part of each CDR3. D genes are given only for firm matches. Clone size is given for some rows only: seen once, a few or many times, or a class if the clone is expanded.

abundance	j_gene	len	v_gene	d_gene	CDR3aa	CDR3nt
.	TRBJ2-5	15	TRBV11-2	.	CASSLEGARGETQYF	TGTGCCAGCAGCTTAGAGGGGGCTAGGGGAGAGACCCAGTACTTC
once	TRBJ1-2	15	TRBV9	TRBD1	CASSEGQGPNYGYTF	TGTGCCAGCAGCGAGGGACAGGGGCCGAACTATGGCTACACCTTC
.	TRBJ2-7	16	TRBV27	TRBD2	CASSLSAVGGTKKQYF	TGTGCCAGCAGTTTAAGTGCGGTGGGGGGGACTAAGAAGCAGTACTTC
.	TRBJ2-1	13	TRBV4-2	.	CASSHGGHFEQLF	TGTGCCAGCAGCCATGGTGGACACTTTGAGCAGCTCTTC
.	TRBJ2-7	14	TRBV6-1	TRBD2	CASGPRGGRYEQYF	TGTGCCAGTGGGCCACGCGGGGGACGCTACGAGCAGTACTTC
.	TRBJ1-6	13	TRBV25-1	TRBD1	CASRDRVNSPLHF	TGTGCCAGCAGGGACAGGGTAAATTCACCCCTCCACTTT
few	TRBJ2-7	13	TRBV18	TRBD2	CASASSGSYEQYF	TGTGCCAGCGCCTCTAGCGGGAGCTACGAGCAGTACTTC
.	TRBJ1-2	15	TRBV6-6	.	CASSYNRAANYGYTF	TGTGCCAGCAGTTATAACAGGGCGGCTAACTATGGCTACACCTTC
.	TRBJ2-2	16	TRBV5-4	TRBD1	CASSPVDRGGTGELFF	TGTGCCAGCAGCCCGGTGGACAGGGGTGGCACCGGGGAGCTGTTTTTT
.	TRBJ2-2	19	TRBV9	TRBD2	CASSVSAYASGGVTGELFF	TGTGCCAGCAGCGTCTCGGCCTACGCTAGCGGGGGGGTTACCGGGGAGCTGTTTTTT